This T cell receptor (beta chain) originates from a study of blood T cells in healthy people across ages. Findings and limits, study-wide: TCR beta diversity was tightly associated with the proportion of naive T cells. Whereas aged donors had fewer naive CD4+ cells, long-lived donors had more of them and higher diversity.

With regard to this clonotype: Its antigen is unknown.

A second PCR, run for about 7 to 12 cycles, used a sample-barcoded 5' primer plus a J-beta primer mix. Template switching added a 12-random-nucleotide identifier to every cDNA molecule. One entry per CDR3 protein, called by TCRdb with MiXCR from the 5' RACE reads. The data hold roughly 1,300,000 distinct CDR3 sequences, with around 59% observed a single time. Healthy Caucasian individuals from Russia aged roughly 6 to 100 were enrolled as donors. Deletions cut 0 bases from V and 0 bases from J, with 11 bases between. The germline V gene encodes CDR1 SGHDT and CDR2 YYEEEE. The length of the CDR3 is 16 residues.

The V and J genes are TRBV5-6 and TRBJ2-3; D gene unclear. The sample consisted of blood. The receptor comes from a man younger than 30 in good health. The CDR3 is CASSLGARRSTDTQYF. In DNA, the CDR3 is TGTGCCAGCAGCTTGGGGGCTCGGCGAAGCACAGATACGCAGTATTTT.